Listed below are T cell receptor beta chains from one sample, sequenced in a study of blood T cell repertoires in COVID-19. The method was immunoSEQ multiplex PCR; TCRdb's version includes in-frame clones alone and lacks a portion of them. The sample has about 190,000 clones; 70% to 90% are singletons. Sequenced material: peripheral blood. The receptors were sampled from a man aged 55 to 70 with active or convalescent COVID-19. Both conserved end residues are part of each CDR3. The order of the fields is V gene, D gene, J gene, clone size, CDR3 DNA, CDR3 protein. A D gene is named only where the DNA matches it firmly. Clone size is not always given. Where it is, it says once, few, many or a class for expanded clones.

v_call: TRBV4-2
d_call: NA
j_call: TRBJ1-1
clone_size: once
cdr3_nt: TGTGCCAGCAGCCAAGTGGCGGTGAACACTGAAGCTTTCTTT
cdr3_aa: CASSQVAVNTEAFF

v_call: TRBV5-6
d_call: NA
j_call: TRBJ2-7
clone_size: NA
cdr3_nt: TGTGCCAGCAGGTTCCAGGGGAACTACGAGCAGTACTTC
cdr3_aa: CASRFQGNYEQYF

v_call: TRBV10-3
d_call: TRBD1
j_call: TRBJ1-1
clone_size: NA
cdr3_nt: TGTGCCACCTCGGTGGCACAGGGGGCAACCGAAGCTTTCTTT
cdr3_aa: CATSVAQGATEAFF

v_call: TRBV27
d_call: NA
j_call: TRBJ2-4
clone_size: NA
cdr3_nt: TGTGCCAGCAGTGTCGCCGGGGTAATAAGTGTAGCCAAAAACATTCAGTACTTC
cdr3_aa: CASSVAGVISVAKNIQYF

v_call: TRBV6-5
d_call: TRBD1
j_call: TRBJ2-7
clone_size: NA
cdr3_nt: TGTGCCAGCAGCCCCGGACAGGGGAGAGGGGAGCAGTACTTC
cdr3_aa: CASSPGQGRGEQYF

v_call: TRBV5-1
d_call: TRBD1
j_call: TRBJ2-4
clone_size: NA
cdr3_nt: TGCGCCAGCAGCCCACGGACAGGGGTTGCCAAAAACATTCAGTACTTC
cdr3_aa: CASSPRTGVAKNIQYF

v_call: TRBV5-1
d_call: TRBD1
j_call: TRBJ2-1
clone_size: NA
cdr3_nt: TGCGCCAGCAGCTTGCGGACAGGGGGATACGGTGAGCAGTTCTTC
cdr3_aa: CASSLRTGGYGEQFF

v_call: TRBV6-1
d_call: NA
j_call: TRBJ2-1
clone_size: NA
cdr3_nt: TGTGCCAGCAGTGAACTCGGGGCGGGGCTTCCGTTCTTC
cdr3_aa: CASSELGAGLPFF

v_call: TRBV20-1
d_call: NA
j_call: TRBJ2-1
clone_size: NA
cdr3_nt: TGCAGTGCTAGCCGACAGAATGAGCAGTTCTTC
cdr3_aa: CSASRQNEQFF

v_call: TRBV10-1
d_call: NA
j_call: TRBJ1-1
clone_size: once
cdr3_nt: TGCGCCAGCAGTGAACTGCGGAACACTGAAGCTTTCTTT
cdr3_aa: CASSELRNTEAFF

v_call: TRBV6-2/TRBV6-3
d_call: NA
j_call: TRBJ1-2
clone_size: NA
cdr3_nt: TGTGCCAGCAGTTTCCCGGGAGATCGGGGGACTGGCTACACCTTC
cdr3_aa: CASSFPGDRGTGYTF

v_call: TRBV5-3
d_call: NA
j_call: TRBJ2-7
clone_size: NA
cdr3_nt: TGTGCCAGAAGCTGGGGTGGCGGGCGCACCTACGAGCAGTACTTC
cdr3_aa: CARSWGGGRTYEQYF

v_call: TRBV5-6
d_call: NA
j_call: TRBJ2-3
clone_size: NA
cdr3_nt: TGTGCCAGCAGCTTGCTCCAGGAGGATACCCATGTAGATACGCAGTATTTT
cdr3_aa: CASSLLQEDTHVDTQYF

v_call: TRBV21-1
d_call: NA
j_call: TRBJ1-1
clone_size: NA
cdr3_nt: TGTGCCAGCAGCAAAGTCGACTTGGACAGCAAGAACACTGAAGCTTTCTTT
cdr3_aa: CASSKVDLDSKNTEAFF

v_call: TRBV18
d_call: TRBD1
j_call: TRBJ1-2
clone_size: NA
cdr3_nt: TGTGCCAGCTCGACCTCCACAGGGGCCAGACCCAACTATGGCTACACCTTC
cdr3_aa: CASSTSTGARPNYGYTF

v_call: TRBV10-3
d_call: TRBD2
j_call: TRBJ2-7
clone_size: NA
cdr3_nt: TGTGCCATCAGTACTAGCGGGGCCTCCTACGAGCAGTACTTC
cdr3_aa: CAISTSGASYEQYF

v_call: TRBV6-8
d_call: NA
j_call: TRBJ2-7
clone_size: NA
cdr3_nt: TGTGCCAGCTCTAGGGGGGAGCAGTACTTC
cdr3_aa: CASSRGEQYF

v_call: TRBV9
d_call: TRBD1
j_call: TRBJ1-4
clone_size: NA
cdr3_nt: TGTGCCAGCAGCGCGACAGGGGATAATGAAAAACTGTTTTTT
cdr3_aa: CASSATGDNEKLFF

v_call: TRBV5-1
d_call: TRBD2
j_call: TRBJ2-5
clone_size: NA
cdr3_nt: TGCGCCAGCAGCATAGGGACTAGCGGAGAGACCCAGTACTTC
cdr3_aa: CASSIGTSGETQYF

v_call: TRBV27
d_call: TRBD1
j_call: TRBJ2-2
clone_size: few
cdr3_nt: TGTGCCAGCAGTTTATTGGGACAGGGTCCAGACACCGGGGAGCTGTTTTTT
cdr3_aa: CASSLLGQGPDTGELFF

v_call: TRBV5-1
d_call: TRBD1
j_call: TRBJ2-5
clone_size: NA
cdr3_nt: TGCGCCAGCAGCTTGGCGGGGACAGTACAAGAGACCCAGTACTTC
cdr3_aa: CASSLAGTVQETQYF

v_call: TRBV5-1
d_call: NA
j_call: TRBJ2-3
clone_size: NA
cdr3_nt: TGCGCCAGCAGTGTGGGGGCCGTCGCAGATACGCAGTATTTT
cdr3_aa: CASSVGAVADTQYF

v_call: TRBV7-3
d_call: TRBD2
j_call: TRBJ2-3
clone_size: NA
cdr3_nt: TGTGCCAGCAGGTTGACTAGCGGGGAAGATACGCAGTATTTT
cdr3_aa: CASRLTSGEDTQYF

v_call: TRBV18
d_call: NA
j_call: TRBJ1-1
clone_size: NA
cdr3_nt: TGTGCCAGCTCACCAATTCGACAGTTTGAAGCTTTCTTT
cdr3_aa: CASSPIRQFEAFF

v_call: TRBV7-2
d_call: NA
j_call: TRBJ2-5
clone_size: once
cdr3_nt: TGTGCCAGCAGCTTATCAAGTGGAGGTATTCAAAAGACCCAGTACTTC
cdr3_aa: CASSLSSGGIQKTQYF

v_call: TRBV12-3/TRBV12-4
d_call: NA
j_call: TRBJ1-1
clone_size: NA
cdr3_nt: TGTGCCAGCAGCCCCAGGGTCCGAGACGCTTTCTTT
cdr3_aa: CASSPRVRDAFF

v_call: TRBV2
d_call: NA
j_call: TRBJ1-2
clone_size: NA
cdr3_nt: TGTGCCAGCAGTGAAGGGGGAGTTGGCTACACCTTC
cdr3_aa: CASSEGGVGYTF

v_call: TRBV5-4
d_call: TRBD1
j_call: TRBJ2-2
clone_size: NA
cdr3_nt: TGTGCCAGCAGCTTGGAGGGGGCGAGCGGGGAGCTGTTTTTT
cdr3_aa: CASSLEGASGELFF

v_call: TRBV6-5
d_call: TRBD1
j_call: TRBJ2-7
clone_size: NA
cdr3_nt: TGTGCCAGCAGCCGGACAGGGGAAAGCAACGAGCAGTACTTC
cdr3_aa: CASSRTGESNEQYF

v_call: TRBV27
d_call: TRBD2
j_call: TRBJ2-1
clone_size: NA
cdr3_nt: TGTGCCAGCACCCCTTTCGGACTAGCGGGGGGGACATACAATGAGCAGTTCTTC
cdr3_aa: CASTPFGLAGGTYNEQFF

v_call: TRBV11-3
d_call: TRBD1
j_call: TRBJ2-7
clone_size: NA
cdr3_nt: TGTGCCAGCAGCCCCCGAACATCCGGGACAGAGCATACCTACGAGCAGTACTTC
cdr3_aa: CASSPRTSGTEHTYEQYF

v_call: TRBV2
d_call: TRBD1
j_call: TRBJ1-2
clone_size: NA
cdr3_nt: TGTGCCAGCAGTGCACAGGGGAACTATGGCTACACCTTC
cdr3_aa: CASSAQGNYGYTF

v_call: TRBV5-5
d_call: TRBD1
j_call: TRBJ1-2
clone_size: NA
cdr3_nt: TGTGCCAGCAGCCACCCCGGACAGGGCTATGGCTACACCTTC
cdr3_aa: CASSHPGQGYGYTF